The source of this TCR beta chain is a study of identical twins. TCRdb re-derived calls from the 5' RACE reads in MiXCR, one entry per CDR3 protein. Of hundreds of thousands of distinct CDR3 sequences in the sample, 12% are singletons; the top ten hold about 1.5%. This clonotype showed up just a few times. This CDR3 is built from 15 residues. The J segment lost 7 bases and the V segment lost 3 bases, leaving 6 bases of the junction unmatched. This sample also belongs to another study, concerning yellow fever vaccine responses in identical twins.

This TCR came from a woman aged 18-29 years in good health. The J gene is TRBJ1-2, the V gene TRBV12-3 or TRBV12-4; 12 bases agree with TRBD1. Sequencing was done on a sample of PBMCs. The CDR3 spells CASSFGDRGQTGYTF. The CDR3 coding sequence is TGTGCCAGCAGTTTCGGGGACAGGGGGCAGACTGGCTACACCTTC.